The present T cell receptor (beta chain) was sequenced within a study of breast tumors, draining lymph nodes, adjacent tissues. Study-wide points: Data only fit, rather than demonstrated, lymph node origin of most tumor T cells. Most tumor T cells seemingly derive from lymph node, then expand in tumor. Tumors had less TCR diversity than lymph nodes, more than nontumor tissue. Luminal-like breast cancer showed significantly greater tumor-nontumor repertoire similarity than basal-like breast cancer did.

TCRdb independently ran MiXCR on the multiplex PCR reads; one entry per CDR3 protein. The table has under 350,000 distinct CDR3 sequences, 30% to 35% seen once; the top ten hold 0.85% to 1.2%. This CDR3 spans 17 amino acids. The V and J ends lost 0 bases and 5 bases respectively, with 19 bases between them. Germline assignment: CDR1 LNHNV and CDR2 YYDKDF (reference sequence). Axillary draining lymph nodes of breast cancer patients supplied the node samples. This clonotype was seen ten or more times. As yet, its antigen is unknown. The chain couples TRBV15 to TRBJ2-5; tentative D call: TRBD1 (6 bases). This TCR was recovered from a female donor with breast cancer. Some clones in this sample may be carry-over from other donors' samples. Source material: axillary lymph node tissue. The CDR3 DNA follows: TGTGCCACCAGCAGAGATACCCCGGCAGGGGCGACCGAGACCCAGTACTTC. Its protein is CATSRDTPAGATETQYF.